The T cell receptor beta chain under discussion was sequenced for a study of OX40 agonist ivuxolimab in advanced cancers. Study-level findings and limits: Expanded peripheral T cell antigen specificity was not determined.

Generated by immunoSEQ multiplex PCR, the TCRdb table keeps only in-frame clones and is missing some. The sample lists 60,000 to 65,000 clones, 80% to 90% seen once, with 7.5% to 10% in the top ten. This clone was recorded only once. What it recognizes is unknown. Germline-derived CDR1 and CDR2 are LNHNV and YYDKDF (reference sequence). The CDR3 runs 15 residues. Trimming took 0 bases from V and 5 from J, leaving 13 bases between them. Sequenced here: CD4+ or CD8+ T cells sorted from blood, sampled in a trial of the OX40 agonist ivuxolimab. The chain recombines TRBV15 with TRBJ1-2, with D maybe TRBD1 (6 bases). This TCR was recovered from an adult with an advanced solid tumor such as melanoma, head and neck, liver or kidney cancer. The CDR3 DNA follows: TGTGCCACCAGCAGAGATGGAGGGGGTTTATATGGCTACACCTTC. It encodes CATSRDGGGLYGYTF.